Reported below is one TCR beta chain. The data were obtained in a study of blood T cell repertoires in COVID-19. Study background: Samples taken during acute and convalescent COVID-19 were collected in the United States, Italy and Spain.

The V and J ends lost 5 bases and 4 bases, in that order; junction bases with no gene match: 6. This CDR3 is 16 amino acids long. Germline loops: CDR1 MNHEY, CDR2 SVGEGT. In the original analysis: Estimated nucleated cell counts came from reference gene primer amplification. Repertoires were generated with immunoSEQ multiplex PCR, while TCRdb's copy carries only in-frame clones and drops some. From that table come the V and J calls and clone size; the DNA was used to work out D and trimming. The sample contains around 300,000 clones, 86% of which appear only once. The material sequenced was peripheral blood. V usage is TRBV6-2 or TRBV6-3 and J usage is TRBJ2-3, with TRBD2 identical over 13 bases. This clonotype was sampled from a woman aged 70-85 years with COVID-19, enrolled during active disease. The CDR3, as DNA: TGTGCCAGCAGTCAAACACTAGCGGGGGGGCCAGATACGCAGTATTTT. Its translation: CASSQTLAGGPDTQYF.